The next 3 T cell receptor beta chains were all read from a single sample in a study of beta chain features in type 1 diabetes. Study outcomes and limitations: Across all four CD4+ subsets, people with type 1 diabetes showed modestly shorter TCRB CDR3s.

These TCRs are of unknown antigen specificity. The whole isolated RNA underwent reverse transcription, so sequencing captured expressed TCRB transcripts. Here immunoSEQ multiplex PCR was the method, and the copy in TCRdb shows in-frame clones only, minus some. The sample lists under 400,000 clones, 10% to 15% occurring once. Sequenced input: naive CD4+ T cells from blood. All receptors come from a woman between 18 and 29 years old with type 1 diabetes.

This clone occurred a few times. This specimen includes other DNA sequences encoding the same CDR3. J is TRBJ1-2 and V is TRBV18; no firm D call. CDR3 length: 14 residues. V was pared by 0 bases and J by 1 base, with 6 bases between. Germline V gives CDR1 KGHSH, CDR2 LQKENI. In DNA, the CDR3 is TGTGCCAGCTCACCACCATCGGTTAACTATGGCTACACCTTC. Its protein is CASSPPSVNYGYTF.

This chain uses TRBV11-2 with TRBJ1-2; a possible D gene is TRBD1 (6 bases). The germline V gene has CDR1 SGHAT and CDR2 FQNNGV. V lost 7 bases and J lost 8, with 17 bases in between. The CDR3 is made up of 13 amino acids. This CDR3 is CASTLVGGGGYTF. The CDR3 nucleotides read TGTGCCAGCACCCTTGTTGGGGGGGGCGGCTACACCTTC.

This clone has just a few counts. This chain connects TRBV27 to TRBJ2-3; D not certain. Trimming removed 6 bases at V and 0 bases at J, with 7 bases between. The CDR3 sequence is 13 residues long. The germline V gene encodes CDR1 MNHEY and CDR2 SMNVEV (reference sequence). The CDR3 region has the DNA TGTGCCAGCAGCGTCAGGAGCACAGATACGCAGTATTTT. The encoded protein is CASSVRSTDTQYF.